The T cell receptor beta chain described here comes from a study of OX40 agonist ivuxolimab in advanced cancers. As for the study in general: Those treated in dose escalation had hepatocellular carcinoma, melanoma, renal cell cancer or head and neck cancer. Three partial responders included one hepatocellular carcinoma patient and two cutaneous melanoma patients.

Assay used: immunoSEQ multiplex PCR; TCRdb lists only in-frame clones, some missing. The repertoire has around 69,000 clones, around 87% of them found once; the top ten carry over 2%. Germline values: CDR1 SGHRS, CDR2 YFSETQ. The CDR3 sequence is 15 residues long. Trimming cost V 2 bases and J 10 bases, with 16 bases left between them. Worth noting for this clone: Antigen: not known.

Study conclusions and caveats: Normalized expansion of T-cell clones was also low for some nonresponders.

V and J are TRBV5-1 and TRBJ1-6, with D uncertain. This clonotype originated in an adult with an advanced solid tumor such as melanoma, head and neck, liver or kidney cancer. The sample was CD4+ or CD8+ T cells sorted from blood, taken in a trial of the OX40 agonist ivuxolimab. The CDR3 DNA is TGCGCCAGCAGCTTCAAAGACCCCTGGGCCTCACCCCTCCACTTT. Its translation is CASSFKDPWASPLHF.